This entry lists 15 T cell receptor beta chains sequenced from one sample in a study of blood T cells in healthy people across ages. A second 7 to 11 cycle PCR used barcoded and J-beta primers. TCRdb re-called the 5' RACE reads through MiXCR, storing one row per CDR3 protein. The sample gives about 2 million distinct CDR3 sequences, 40% to 55% of which show up once; over 2% is in the top ten. Source material: blood. The receptor set was obtained from a woman aged 40 to 50 in good health.

The sample holds a few counts of this clonotype. The chain couples TRBV12-3 or TRBV12-4 to TRBJ2-1; unclear D gene. The germline V and J ends were trimmed by 8 bases and 3 bases, with 5 bases remaining between them. This CDR3 is built from 11 residues. The CDR3 region is CASADYNEQFF. DNA of the CDR3: TGTGCCAGCGCGGACTACAATGAGCAGTTCTTC.

The chain joins TRBV6-1 to TRBJ2-7; D remains ambiguous. The V and J ends lost 7 bases and 0 bases respectively, with 10 bases between them. CDR1 MNHNS and CDR2 SASEGT come from the germline V gene. The CDR3 runs to 13 residues. CDR3 amino acids: CASMIGFSYEQYF. The CDR3 DNA is TGTGCCAGCATGATAGGGTTCTCCTACGAGCAGTACTTC.

The count of this clonotype is one. The rearrangement uses TRBV3-1 and TRBJ2-4; D possibly corresponds to TRBD2 (5 bases). TRBJ2-7 explains the end of the DNA better; the J call may be wrong. CDR3 size: 13 residues. Germline CDR1 and CDR2: LGHDT and YNNKEL (reference sequence). The CDR3 DNA is TGTGCCAGCAGCCGAGGGCCAGGCTACGAGCAGTACTTC. This translates into CASSRGPGYEQYF.

The chain is built from TRBV11-2 and TRBJ2-5; tentative D call: TRBD2 (6 bases). Germline CDR1 reads SGHAT; CDR2 reads FQNNGV. V lost 3 bases and J 5 bases, leaving 16 bases between the germline ends. This CDR3 is 15 amino acids long. The CDR3 bases are TGTGCCAGCAGCTTGGTTATGTCGGAGGGGGAGACCCAGTACTTC. Translating it yields CASSLVMSEGETQYF.

This chain joins TRBV5-4 and TRBJ2-3; tentative D call: TRBD2 (5 bases). The CDR3 runs 12 residues. Looked up from germline, CDR1 is SGHNT and CDR2 is YYREEE (reference sequence). The ends were cut back, 5 bases at V and 10 bases at J, with 14 bases in the middle. Here the CDR3 reads CASSFYRGAQYF. DNA for the CDR3: TGTGCCAGCAGTTTTTACCGGGGAGCGCAGTATTTT.

This clonotype has only a few counts. J is TRBJ2-5 and V is TRBV27; 7 nucleotides match TRBD2. V lost 6 bases to trimming and J lost 5 bases; unmatched junction nucleotides: 9. The germline CDR1 and CDR2 sequences are MNHEY and SMNVEV (reference sequence). The CDR3 has 14 amino acids. The CDR3, as DNA: TGTGCCAGCAGCTCTTACGGGGGGTGGGAGACCCAGTACTTC. Its translation is CASSSYGGWETQYF.

With respect to this clonotype: Mismatch with germline at one junction end may stem from a read error. The chain is built from TRBV5-1 and TRBJ2-7, with TRBD2 matching over 10 bases. The CDR3 runs 15 residues. Germline CDR1 is SGHRS and CDR2 is YFSETQ. The CDR3 nucleotides read TGCGTCAGCAGCCCACGGACTAGCGGTTCCTACGAGCAGTACTTC. Translated, it gives CVSSPRTSGSYEQYF.

V usage is TRBV27 and J usage is TRBJ2-1, with TRBD1 matching 7 bases. The DNA end is a closer match to TRBJ2-7, so the J assignment may be wrong. There are 15 residues in the CDR3. Per the germline V gene, CDR1 is MNHEY and CDR2 is SMNVEV (reference sequence). For the CDR3, the DNA is TGTGCCAGCAGACTAAACACGGGACAGCTCAATGAGCAGTACTTC. Its translation: CASRLNTGQLNEQYF.

The CDR3 reads CASSKEYRDRTNNGQFF. DNA for the CDR3: TGTGCCAGCAGCAAAGAATACCGGGACAGAACTAACAATGGGCAGTTCTTC. J is TRBJ2-1 and V is TRBV21-1; the listed D gene, TRBD1, was not tested against the DNA. TRBV21-1 is reported as a pseudogene. The CDR3 has 17 residues.

This chain uses TRBV29-1 with TRBJ2-1, with D perhaps TRBD1 or TRBD2 (6 bases each). Per germline, CDR1 SQVTM and CDR2 ANQGSEA. The CDR3 loop spans 16 amino acids. Between the trimmed V and J ends, which lost 3 bases and 0 bases, there was a span of 15 bases. DNA of the CDR3: TGCAGCGTTGAGGGTGGGGGGCTTTACTCCTACAATGAGCAGTTCTTC. Translation gives CSVEGGGLYSYNEQFF.

The chain links TRBV7-2 to TRBJ2-1; TRBD2 matches at 9 bases. Looked up from germline, CDR1 is SGHTA and CDR2 is FQGNSA. The CDR3 runs 18 residues. The trim removed 1 base at V and 10 bases at J, leaving 17 bases unmatched. CDR3 nucleotides: TGTGCCAGCAGCTTAGGAGGCTGGGCGGGGGGGCCTCATCCCGAGCAGTTCTTC. Residues: CASSLGGWAGGPHPEQFF. The full variable domain, its missing parts supplied by reference TRBV7-2 and TRBJ2-1, is GAGVSQSPSNKVTEKGKDVELRCDPISGHTALYWYRQSLGQGLEFLIYFQGNSAPDKSGLPSDRFSAERTGGSVSTLTIQRTQQEDSAVYLCASSLGGWAGGPHPEQFFGPGTRLTVL.

In this sample, this clonotype turned up many times. The chain employs TRBV7-2 and TRBJ2-7, with D perhaps assigned TRBD1 or TRBD2 (5 bases each). Germline lookup yields CDR1 SGHTA and CDR2 FQGNSA. Trimming removed 4 bases at V and 1 base at J, with 14 bases between. CDR3 length: 15 amino acids. The CDR3 loop reads CASSSDRDRSYEQYF. As DNA, the CDR3 is TGTGCCAGCAGCTCAGACCGGGACCGATCCTACGAGCAGTACTTC.

J is TRBJ2-7 and V is TRBV7-9; D might be TRBD1 (5 bases). The germline gives CDR1 SEHNR, CDR2 FQNEAQ (reference sequence). This CDR3 spans 14 amino acids. Trimming took off 2 bases at V and 2 bases at J, with 10 bases between the two ends. CDR3 sequence reads: CASSLSRQPYEQYF. Here the CDR3 DNA reads TGTGCCAGCAGCTTAAGCCGACAGCCCTACGAGCAGTACTTC. Full variable domain (outside the CDR3, taken from reference TRBV7-9 and TRBJ2-7): DTGVSQNPRHKITKRGQNVTFRCDPISEHNRLYWYRQTLGQGPEFLTYFQNEAQLEKSRLLSDRFSAERPKGSFSTLEIQRTEQGDSAMYLCASSLSRQPYEQYFGPGTRLTVT.

The rearrangement links TRBV7-2 to TRBJ2-6; possibly TRBD1 or TRBD2 for D (5 bases each). The CDR3 runs 16 residues. In germline, CDR1 is SGHTA, CDR2 FQGNSA. The V gene lost 7 bases and the J gene lost 0 bases, with 13 bases spanning the gap. CDR3 DNA sequence: TGTGCCAGCACCTGGGACGGGAACTCTGGGGCCAACGTCCTGACTTTC. It specifies CASTWDGNSGANVLTF.

CDR3 loop: CASSDRRDVAEQYF. The CDR3 DNA reads TGTGCCAGCAGTGACCGCCGGGACGTAGCCGAGCAGTACTTC. The rearrangement joins TRBV6-5 to TRBJ2-7; either TRBD1 or TRBD2 may fit D (5 bases each). CDR1 MNHEY and CDR2 SVGAGI come from the germline V gene. V lost 5 bases and J lost 6, with 17 bases in between. CDR3 size: 14 residues.